This T cell receptor beta chain emerged from a study of identical twins. Notes on the study in general: Sequences that were beta out-of-frame showed weaker excess twin sharing.

Each CDR3 protein is one row after TCRdb ran MiXCR on the 5' RACE reads. This sample has 1,800,000 or so distinct CDR3 sequences, with about 31% found just once. All donors comprised healthy Caucasians. About this clonotype: Its target is unknown.

Germline V lookup: CDR1 SGHDN, CDR2 FVKESK. This CDR3 has 15 residues. The chain carries TRBV14 and TRBJ2-1; 10 bases are a match to TRBD2. The DNA end favors TRBJ2-7, so the J call may be wrong. Sequenced sample: cord blood. This TCR was sampled from a newborn girl in good health. CDR3 nucleotides: TGTGCCAGCAGGCCTAGCGGGGGTTTCTACAATGAGCAGTACTTC. Amino acid sequence: CASRPSGGFYNEQYF.